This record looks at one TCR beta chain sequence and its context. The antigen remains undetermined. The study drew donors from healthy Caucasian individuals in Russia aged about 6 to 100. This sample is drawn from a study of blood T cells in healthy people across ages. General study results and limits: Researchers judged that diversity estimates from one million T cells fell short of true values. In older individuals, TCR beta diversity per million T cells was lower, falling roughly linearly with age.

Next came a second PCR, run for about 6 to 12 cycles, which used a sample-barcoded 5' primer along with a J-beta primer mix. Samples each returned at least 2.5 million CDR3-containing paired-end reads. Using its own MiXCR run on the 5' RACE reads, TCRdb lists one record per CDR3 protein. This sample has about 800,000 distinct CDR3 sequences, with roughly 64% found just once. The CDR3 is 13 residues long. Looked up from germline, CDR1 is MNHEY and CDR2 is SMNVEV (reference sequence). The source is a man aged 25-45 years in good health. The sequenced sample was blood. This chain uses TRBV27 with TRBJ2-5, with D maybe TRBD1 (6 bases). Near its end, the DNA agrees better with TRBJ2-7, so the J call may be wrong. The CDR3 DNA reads TGTGCCAGCAGATTGTCAGGGGCCTACGAGCAGTACTTC. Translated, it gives CASRLSGAYEQYF.